This TCR beta chain was sequenced in a study of blood T cells in healthy people across ages. Across the whole study: With template switching, about one barcoded beta molecule was captured per two T cells.

The CDR3 totals 14 residues. CDR1 is SGHRS, CDR2 YFSETQ, per germline. The V gene lost 5 bases and the J gene lost 0 bases, with 11 bases spanning the gap. Alongside a J-beta primer mix, a sample-barcoded 5' primer served in a second PCR lasting about 6 to 12 cycles. TCRdb re-called the 5' RACE reads with MiXCR, one entry per CDR3 protein. The table has about 570,000 distinct CDR3 sequences, roughly a quarter seen once; the top ten hold 18%. This clonotype has just a few counts. This TCR was recovered from a woman in her 70s in good health. The J gene is TRBJ1-1, the V gene TRBV5-1; D not resolved. The sample comprised blood. CDR3 sequence reads: CASSFGYMNTEAFF. For the CDR3, the DNA is TGCGCCAGCAGTTTCGGATACATGAACACTGAAGCTTTCTTT.